Below, 9 T cell receptor beta chains from the same sample are listed, as sequenced in a study of PD-L1 blockade in urothelial cancer. The time point here: peripheral blood 6 weeks after treatment start. TCRdb's table, derived via immunoSEQ multiplex PCR, lists solely in-frame clones and lacks some. Among about 120,000 clones, around nine tenths were seen once, and the ten largest hold more than 1.5%. The source was PBMCs, collected around atezolizumab (anti-PD-L1) treatment. The receptor set was obtained from a man in his sixties with urothelial cancer.

This rearrangement joins TRBV28 to TRBJ2-3, with 7 bases lining up with TRBD1. The ends lost 6 bases at V and 4 bases at J; junction bases unmatched: 13. The V gene's germline CDR1 is MDHEN and CDR2 SYDVKM. This CDR3 is 16 amino acids long. The CDR3 loop reads CASRSGQPVPADTQYF. CDR3 sequence (DNA): TGTGCCAGCAGATCGGGACAGCCCGTGCCCGCAGATACGCAGTATTTT.

V usage is TRBV27 and J usage is TRBJ2-1; 9 positions match TRBD2. CDR1 and CDR2 from the germline V gene are MNHEY and SMNVEV (reference sequence). The CDR3 loop spans 16 amino acids. With V trimmed by 4 bases and J by 3 bases, 7 bases remained unmatched. CDR3 sequence (DNA): TGTGCCAGCAGTTCCTTAGCGGGAGTGCTCTACAATGAGCAGTTCTTC. The encoded protein is CASSSLAGVLYNEQFF.

In this sample, this clone turned up once. This rearrangement joins TRBV7-8 to TRBJ2-1, with D possibly TRBD1 on 5 matching bases. Trimming removed 2 bases at V and 4 bases at J, with 12 bases between. This CDR3 comprises 15 residues. Per germline, CDR1 SGHVS and CDR2 FQNEAQ. Here the CDR3 DNA reads TGTGCCAGCAGCTTAACTTTGGACACTTACAATGAGCAGTTCTTC. As protein: CASSLTLDTYNEQFF.

J is TRBJ1-6 and V is TRBV14; tentative D call: TRBD1 (5 bases). CDR3 size: 16 residues. The ends were cut back, 0 bases at V and 3 bases at J, with 9 bases in the middle. From germline, CDR1 is SGHDN and CDR2 FVKESK. CDR3 DNA sequence: TGTGCCAGCAGCCAAGATGGAGACAGCTATAATTCACCCCTCCACTTT. Protein: CASSQDGDSYNSPLHF.

The gene calls are TRBV5-1 and TRBJ2-6; tentative D call: TRBD1 (5 bases). The V end lost 2 bases, the J end lost 12 bases, and 18 bases lay between the germline ends. CDR3 size: 15 residues. Germline CDR1 reads SGHRS; CDR2 reads YFSETQ. CDR3 coding DNA: TGCGCCAGCAGCTTCCCTGACAGTCTCCAGGGCGTCCTGACTTTC. Translation: CASSFPDSLQGVLTF.

V and J are TRBV5-8 and TRBJ2-1; D is possibly TRBD2 (6 bases). The CDR3 covers 15 residues. V lost 4 bases, J lost 0 bases, and 11 bases lay in between. Per germline, CDR1 SGHTS and CDR2 YDEGEE. The CDR3 coding sequence is TGTGCCAGCAGCCGAGGACTATTCTCCTACAATGAGCAGTTCTTC. It codes for CASSRGLFSYNEQFF.

This clone was observed once. The chain couples TRBV7-2 to TRBJ1-2; D is undetermined. The CDR3 extends over 11 amino acids. CDR1 and CDR2 from the germline V gene are SGHTA and FQGNSA. V lost 6 bases and J lost 7, with 9 bases in between. CDR3 protein: CASSPGFGYTF. The CDR3 DNA is TGTGCCAGCAGTCCGGGATTTGGCTACACCTTC.

The CDR3 protein is CASSQRGGRGHLVGANVLTF. Here the CDR3 DNA reads TGTGCCAGCAGTCAGAGAGGGGGCAGGGGGCACCTGGTCGGGGCCAACGTCCTGACTTTC. V gene TRBV28 combines with J gene TRBJ2-6; 8 nucleotides match TRBD1. The CDR3 extends over 20 amino acids. The germline gives CDR1 MDHEN, CDR2 SYDVKM. V lost 5 bases to trimming and J lost 4 bases; unmatched junction nucleotides: 19.

This chain uses TRBV7-6 with TRBJ2-6, with 11 positions matching TRBD1. V lost 4 bases to trimming and J lost 4 bases; unmatched junction nucleotides: 9. From germline, CDR1 is SGHVS and CDR2 FNYEAQ. This CDR3 region has 18 residues. In nucleotides, the CDR3 is TGTGCCAGCAGCTCCAGGACAGGGGGCGAAGCCGGGGCCAACGTCCTGACTTTC. This translates into CASSSRTGGEAGANVLTF.